Listed below are T cell receptor beta chains from one sample, sequenced in a study of blood T cell repertoires in COVID-19. The method was immunoSEQ multiplex PCR; TCRdb's version includes in-frame clones alone and lacks a portion of them. This sample yields tens of thousands of clones, of which roughly 84% are seen a single time; about 9.2% belongs to the top ten. Sequenced sample: peripheral blood. The receptors stem from a man older than 75 with COVID-19, enrolled during active disease. The CDR3 runs from the conserved cysteine through the conserved F or W. D genes are given only for firm matches. The size field is filled for only some rows; it gives once, few, many or a size class.

J: TRBJ1-2
size: NA
V: TRBV28
D: NA
CDR3: CASTLVDRNYGYTF
DNA: TGTGCCAGCACCTTGGTGGACAGAAACTATGGCTACACCTTC

J: TRBJ2-5
size: NA
V: TRBV12-3/TRBV12-4
D: NA
CDR3: CASSLSYQETQYF
DNA: TGTGCCAGCAGTTTGTCTTACCAAGAGACCCAGTACTTC

J: TRBJ1-2
size: NA
V: TRBV3-1/TRBV3-2
D: TRBD1
CDR3: CASSQDTGANYGYTF
DNA: TGTGCCAGCAGCCAAGATACAGGGGCAAACTATGGCTACACCTTC

J: TRBJ1-1
size: NA
V: TRBV29-1
D: NA
CDR3: CSVAGDKGAFF
DNA: TGCAGCGTCGCGGGGGACAAGGGAGCTTTCTTT

J: TRBJ1-2
size: many
V: TRBV11-1
D: NA
CDR3: CASSLDPSPRDYGYTF
DNA: TGTGCCAGCAGCTTAGATCCCTCCCCGCGGGACTATGGCTACACCTTC

J: TRBJ1-1
size: NA
V: TRBV6-2/TRBV6-3
D: TRBD1
CDR3: CASSYGTGNTEAFF
DNA: TGTGCCAGCAGTTACGGGACAGGTAACACTGAAGCTTTCTTT

J: TRBJ1-1
size: NA
V: TRBV5-1
D: NA
CDR3: CASSQQAGAMEAFF
DNA: TGCGCCAGCAGCCAGCAGGCGGGGGCCATGGAAGCTTTCTTT

J: TRBJ1-1
size: NA
V: TRBV7-8
D: NA
CDR3: CASRTTGTPTAFF
DNA: TGTGCCAGCAGAACCACAGGGACCCCGACGGCTTTCTTT

J: TRBJ1-2
size: few
V: TRBV7-3
D: TRBD1
CDR3: CASSLGQGYGYTF
DNA: TGTGCCAGCAGCTTAGGACAGGGCTATGGCTACACCTTC

J: TRBJ1-1
size: NA
V: TRBV6-6
D: NA
CDR3: CASSYGGVLNTEAFF
DNA: TGTGCCAGCAGTTACGGGGGCGTCCTGAACACTGAAGCTTTCTTT

J: TRBJ2-3
size: NA
V: TRBV19
D: NA
CDR3: CASRGQGKHTQYF
DNA: TGTGCCAGTAGGGGCCAGGGAAAGCATACGCAGTATTTT

J: TRBJ2-2
size: once
V: TRBV11-3
D: TRBD2
CDR3: CASKSGEGPSGELFF
DNA: TGTGCCAGCAAGTCCGGGGAGGGACCGTCCGGGGAGCTGTTTTTT

J: TRBJ1-4
size: once
V: TRBV6-5
D: NA
CDR3: CASSYSKGWDNEKLFF
DNA: TGTGCCAGCAGTTACTCGAAGGGGTGGGATAATGAAAAACTGTTTTTT

J: TRBJ2-3
size: NA
V: TRBV27
D: NA
CDR3: CASSSGAWEDTQYF
DNA: TGTGCCAGCAGTTCGGGAGCGTGGGAGGATACGCAGTATTTT

J: TRBJ2-2
size: NA
V: TRBV11-2
D: TRBD2
CDR3: CASSRRLAGGPNTGELFF
DNA: TGTGCCAGCAGCCGAAGACTAGCGGGAGGGCCGAACACCGGGGAGCTGTTTTTT

J: TRBJ1-2
size: NA
V: TRBV3-1/TRBV3-2
D: TRBD1
CDR3: CASSLQGKNYGYTF
DNA: TGTGCCAGCAGCCTACAGGGGAAGAACTATGGCTACACCTTC

J: TRBJ1-6
size: NA
V: TRBV13
D: NA
CDR3: CASSLGAVNSPLHF
DNA: TGTGCCAGCAGCTTAGGGGCAGTAAATTCACCCCTCCACTTT

J: TRBJ1-3
size: NA
V: TRBV18
D: NA
CDR3: CASSPPGQLGNTIYF
DNA: TGTGCCAGCTCACCACCGGGGCAATTGGGAAACACCATATATTTT

J: TRBJ2-1
size: NA
V: TRBV6-2/TRBV6-3
D: TRBD2
CDR3: CASSRSTSGRSNEQFF
DNA: TGTGCCAGCAGCCGCTCAACTAGCGGGAGAAGTAATGAGCAGTTCTTC

J: TRBJ1-4
size: NA
V: TRBV7-8
D: NA
CDR3: CASSLGGRVEKLFF
DNA: TGTGCCAGCAGCTTAGGTGGCAGGGTTGAAAAACTGTTTTTT

J: TRBJ1-4
size: NA
V: TRBV4-3
D: TRBD1
CDR3: CASSFQGVANEKLFF
DNA: TGCGCCAGCAGCTTTCAGGGGGTAGCTAATGAAAAACTGTTTTTT

J: TRBJ1-2
size: NA
V: TRBV19
D: NA
CDR3: CASSIGRDYGYTF
DNA: TGTGCCAGTAGTATCGGCAGGGATTATGGCTACACCTTC

J: TRBJ1-5
size: NA
V: TRBV5-1
D: TRBD1
CDR3: CASSWGGGQGYQPQHF
DNA: TGCGCCAGCAGCTGGGGGGGTGGACAGGGGTATCAGCCCCAGCATTTT

J: TRBJ1-5
size: NA
V: TRBV19
D: NA
CDR3: CASSTQGPVFNQPQHF
DNA: TGTGCCAGTAGTACCCAGGGGCCGGTGTTCAATCAGCCCCAGCATTTT

J: TRBJ1-1
size: NA
V: TRBV2
D: NA
CDR3: CASSDGQNTEAFF
DNA: TGTGCCAGCAGTGACGGACAGAACACTGAAGCTTTCTTT

J: TRBJ1-4
size: few
V: TRBV25-1
D: TRBD1
CDR3: CASRPPGGEKLFF
DNA: TGTGCCAGCCGACCCCCAGGGGGGGAAAAACTGTTTTTT

J: TRBJ1-4
size: NA
V: TRBV2
D: TRBD1
CDR3: CASSEGQGGEKLFF
DNA: TGTGCCAGCAGTGAGGGACAGGGGGGTGAAAAACTGTTTTTT

J: TRBJ2-3
size: once
V: TRBV5-4
D: TRBD1
CDR3: CASSSPSTGVSSDTQYF
DNA: TGTGCCAGCAGCTCCCCGTCCACAGGGGTTTCGTCAGATACGCAGTATTTT

J: TRBJ2-7
size: NA
V: TRBV7-9
D: NA
CDR3: CASSLGLDSYEQYF
DNA: TGTGCCAGCAGCCTCGGACTGGACTCCTACGAGCAGTACTTC

J: TRBJ2-1
size: NA
V: TRBV7-9
D: TRBD2
CDR3: CASSGGLAGAPSYNEQFF
DNA: TGTGCCAGCAGCGGGGGACTAGCGGGAGCCCCCTCCTACAATGAGCAGTTCTTC

J: TRBJ1-1
size: NA
V: TRBV18
D: NA
CDR3: CASSNGGTEAFF
DNA: TGTGCCAGCTCAAACGGGGGAACTGAAGCTTTCTTT

J: TRBJ1-2
size: NA
V: TRBV15
D: TRBD1
CDR3: CATSRTTGGGLDGYTF
DNA: TGTGCCACCAGCAGGACTACAGGGGGCGGATTAGACGGCTACACCTTC

J: TRBJ2-3
size: NA
V: TRBV5-4
D: TRBD1
CDR3: CASRRDRSTDTQYF
DNA: TGTGCCAGCAGACGGGACAGGAGCACAGATACGCAGTATTTT

J: TRBJ2-1
size: NA
V: TRBV7-9
D: NA
CDR3: CASGLASTSSSQFF
DNA: TGTGCCAGCGGGCTAGCTAGCACCAGTAGTAGTCAGTTCTTC

J: TRBJ2-1
size: NA
V: TRBV5-1
D: TRBD2
CDR3: CASSTTGTMNEQFF
DNA: TGCGCCAGCAGCACTACCGGGACTATGAATGAGCAGTTCTTC

J: TRBJ2-5
size: NA
V: TRBV7-2
D: NA
CDR3: CASRSHLGVTETQYF
DNA: TGTGCCAGCAGGTCCCACCTAGGGGTGACGGAGACCCAGTACTTC

J: TRBJ2-3
size: NA
V: TRBV7-2
D: NA
CDR3: CASSLASVRSDTQYF
DNA: TGTGCCAGCAGCTTAGCGAGTGTCAGGTCAGATACGCAGTATTTT

J: TRBJ2-5
size: NA
V: TRBV10-3
D: TRBD2
CDR3: CAISEGTSGGSYEETQYF
DNA: TGTGCCATCAGTGAGGGGACTAGCGGGGGGTCCTACGAAGAGACCCAGTACTTC

J: TRBJ1-1
size: NA
V: TRBV5-5
D: TRBD1
CDR3: CASSPPTGLNTEAFF
DNA: TGTGCCAGCAGCCCGCCGACAGGGTTGAACACTGAAGCTTTCTTT

J: TRBJ1-2
size: NA
V: TRBV11-2
D: TRBD1
CDR3: CASSLDIGGTVDGYTF
DNA: TGTGCCAGCAGCTTAGATATAGGCGGGACAGTCGATGGCTACACCTTC

J: TRBJ1-1
size: NA
V: TRBV11-2
D: NA
CDR3: CASSGGQQYTEAFF
DNA: TGTGCCAGCAGCGGAGGACAGCAGTACACTGAAGCTTTCTTT

J: TRBJ1-1
size: NA
V: TRBV28
D: TRBD1
CDR3: CASRTDRVTEAFF
DNA: TGTGCCAGCCGAACCGACAGGGTCACTGAAGCTTTCTTT

J: TRBJ2-5
size: NA
V: TRBV7-2
D: TRBD1
CDR3: CASSPKGQDRGRETQYF
DNA: TGTGCCAGCAGCCCCAAGGGACAGGACAGGGGGCGAGAGACCCAGTACTTC

J: TRBJ2-1
size: NA
V: TRBV5-3
D: NA
CDR3: CARSLGTPKYNEQFF
DNA: TGTGCCAGAAGCTTGGGGACACCCAAGTACAATGAGCAGTTCTTC

J: TRBJ2-7
size: NA
V: TRBV27
D: NA
CDR3: CASSGSQSPYEQYF
DNA: TGTGCCAGCAGCGGGTCCCAATCCCCCTACGAGCAGTACTTC

J: TRBJ2-5
size: NA
V: TRBV5-4
D: NA
CDR3: CASSLSTGSQGTQYF
DNA: TGTGCCAGCAGCTTGTCAACAGGGAGCCAAGGGACCCAGTACTTC

J: TRBJ2-3
size: NA
V: TRBV9
D: TRBD2
CDR3: CASSVALRVAGRGDTQYF
DNA: TGTGCCAGCAGCGTAGCTCTTAGGGTAGCGGGGCGAGGAGATACGCAGTATTTT

J: TRBJ1-2
size: NA
V: TRBV5-1
D: NA
CDR3: CASSPGRGPNLAYGYTF
DNA: TGCGCCAGCAGCCCCGGGCGGGGGCCGAACCTGGCTTATGGCTACACCTTC

J: TRBJ2-7
size: few
V: TRBV7-9
D: TRBD1
CDR3: CASRGDSPYEQYF
DNA: TGTGCCAGCAGGGGGGACAGCCCCTACGAGCAGTACTTC

J: TRBJ1-6
size: few
V: TRBV7-3
D: NA
CDR3: CASSLTDYNSPLHF
DNA: TGTGCCAGCAGCTTGACAGACTATAATTCACCCCTCCACTTT

J: TRBJ2-2
size: NA
V: TRBV9
D: NA
CDR3: CASSPLPGENTGELFF
DNA: TGTGCCAGCAGCCCCCTTCCGGGGGAGAACACCGGGGAGCTGTTTTTT

J: TRBJ2-5
size: NA
V: TRBV4-1
D: NA
CDR3: CASSQMTGQETQYF
DNA: TGCGCCAGCAGCCAAATGACAGGCCAAGAGACCCAGTACTTC

J: TRBJ2-7
size: NA
V: TRBV20-1
D: TRBD2
CDR3: CSASPTSGGGFSYEQYF
DNA: TGCAGTGCTAGTCCGACTAGCGGGGGGGGTTTCTCCTACGAGCAGTACTTC

J: TRBJ2-1
size: NA
V: TRBV2
D: TRBD1
CDR3: CASSYRGRSYNEQFF
DNA: TGTGCCAGCAGCTACAGGGGTAGATCCTACAATGAGCAGTTCTTC